Following are 15 T cell receptor beta chains from one sample sequenced in a study of T cell responses to AZD1222 COVID-19 vaccine. Profiled with immunoSEQ multiplex PCR; TCRdb holds only in-frame clones, not every one. The repertoire consists of some 96,000 clones, with about nine tenths occurring once and the leading ten covering 2% to 2.5%. The input for sequencing was peripheral blood, taken on day 0 of AZD1222 vaccination. The receptors here all came from an adult in good health.

The chain joins TRBV10-3 to TRBJ2-6; TRBD1 aligns across 9 bases. The CDR3 runs 15 residues. The junction had 4 bases not matched to a gene; V was cut back by 6 bases and J by 4 bases. Germline V gives CDR1 ENHRY, CDR2 SYGVKD. The CDR3 loop reads CAIRQGAGGANVLTF. The CDR3 DNA reads as TGTGCCATCAGACAGGGGGCAGGAGGGGCCAACGTCCTGACTTTC.

The CDR3 loop is CASSELPSGGSGQPQHF. The CDR3 region has the DNA TGTGCCAGCAGTGAATTACCCTCAGGGGGGTCGGGTCAGCCCCAGCATTTT. The chain recombines TRBV6-1 with TRBJ1-5; 7 bases are shared with TRBD1. The CDR3 has 17 residues. CDR1 is MNHNS, CDR2 SASEGT, per germline. With 2 bases clipped from V and 6 bases from J, the junction kept 13 bases outside the gene matches.

This chain uses TRBV29-1 with TRBJ1-5, with 9 bases fitting TRBD1. V was clipped by 4 bases and J by 6 bases; unmatched bases: 4. CDR1 is SQVTM, CDR2 ANQGSEA, per germline. The CDR3 contains 13 residues. The CDR3 nucleotides read TGCAGCGTTGTCGGGGGACAGGGTCAGCCCCAGCATTTT. This encodes CSVVGGQGQPQHF.

This chain connects TRBV4-2 to TRBJ1-3; D remains unclear. The CDR3 covers 16 residues. V was shortened by 2 bases and J by 4 bases, with 15 bases between the two germline ends. Germline-derived CDR1 and CDR2 are LGHNA and YNFKEQ. This chain's CDR3 is CASSQPGALGGNTIYF. CDR3 nucleotide sequence: TGTGCCAGCAGCCAACCTGGAGCGTTAGGGGGAAACACCATATATTTT.

The chain carries TRBV5-4 and TRBJ1-1; D is ambiguous. The germline CDR1 and CDR2 sequences are SGHNT and YYREEE (reference sequence). Trimming stripped 4 bases from V and 1 base from J, with 8 bases between. This CDR3 has 13 residues. The CDR3 DNA reads TGTGCCAGCAGCGGAGATTGGAACACTGAAGCTTTCTTT. Translated: CASSGDWNTEAFF.

The V gene is TRBV6-5, the J gene TRBJ1-6, with TRBD1 matching 7 bases. V shed 8 bases and J 0 bases; nucleotides not matched to a gene: 1. The CDR3 has 14 amino acids. CDR1 and CDR2 (germline): MNHEY, SVGAGI. CDR3 loop: CASGDSSYNSPLHF. The CDR3 region has the DNA TGTGCCAGCGGGGACAGCTCCTATAATTCACCCCTCCACTTT.

The rearrangement links TRBV6-5 to TRBJ2-1; 8 nucleotides agree with TRBD2. Per germline, CDR1 MNHEY and CDR2 SVGAGI. The CDR3 length is 15 residues. Unmatched junction bases numbered 7, after V lost 7 bases and J lost 2 bases. The CDR3 spells CASTETSGAYNEQFF. For the CDR3, the DNA is TGTGCCAGCACCGAAACTAGCGGAGCCTACAATGAGCAGTTCTTC.

As for this clone: The junction and the germline gene differ at one end; a read error may be behind it. This rearrangement joins TRBV7-7 to TRBJ2-1; 11 bases match TRBD1. CDR1 is SSHAT, CDR2 FNYEAQ, per germline (reference sequence). The CDR3 extends over 15 amino acids. This CDR3 is CASSLGTGGGDEQFF. CDR3 DNA: TGTGCTAGCAGCTTAGGGACAGGGGGAGGAGATGAGCAGTTCTTC. The whole variable domain, filled in from reference TRBV7-7 and TRBJ2-1, reads GAGVSQSPRYKVTKRGQDVTLRCDPISSHATLYWYQQALGQGPEFLTYFNYEAQPDKSGLPSDRFSAERPEGSISTLTIQRTEQRDSAMYRCASSLGTGGGDEQFFGPGTRLTVL.

This chain joins TRBV11-1 and TRBJ1-3; no clear D gene. CDR1 SGHAT and CDR2 FQDESV come from the germline V gene (reference sequence). Trimming cost V 5 bases and J 0 bases, with 14 bases left between them. The CDR3 is 16 residues long. The CDR3 coding sequence is TGTGCCAGCAGCCGCCTTGGTTCTTCCTCTGGAAACACCATATATTTT. Its translation: CASSRLGSSSGNTIYF.

This chain joins TRBV5-4 and TRBJ1-2, with D possibly being TRBD1 (6 bases). V was trimmed by 4 bases and J by 8 bases, leaving 15 bases between them. This CDR3 is built from 13 residues. Germline CDR1 is SGHNT and CDR2 is YYREEE (reference sequence). CDR3 in DNA: TGTGCCAGCAGCCACCCACAGGGTTCGGGCTACACCTTC. Protein product: CASSHPQGSGYTF.

This chain links TRBV18 with TRBJ2-2; the match to TRBD1 covers 7 bases. Germline CDR1 and CDR2: KGHSH and LQKENI. The CDR3 totals 16 residues. V shed 2 bases, J shed 0 bases, and the junction held 3 bases outside the gene matches. CDR3 in DNA: TGTGCCAGCTCACCATCTGGGACAGCGAACACCGGGGAGCTGTTTTTT. This codes for CASSPSGTANTGELFF. Together with reference TRBV18 and TRBJ2-2, the CDR3 gives the full variable domain: NAGVMQNPRHLVRRRGQEARLRCSPMKGHSHVYWYRQLPEEGLKFMVYLQKENIIDESGMPKERFSAEFPKEGPSILRIQQVVRGDSAAYFCASSPSGTANTGELFFGEGSRLTVL.

This chain links TRBV7-9 with TRBJ2-7, with D perhaps TRBD1 or TRBD2 (5 bases each). The V end was cut by 2 bases, the J end by 5 bases, with 13 bases between. CDR1 is SEHNR, CDR2 FQNEAQ, per germline (reference sequence). This CDR3 contains 14 residues. The DNA for the CDR3 is TGTGCCAGCAGCTTATCCGGGACCGTGAACGAGCAGTACTTC. It codes for CASSLSGTVNEQYF.

The gene calls are TRBV5-4 and TRBJ2-7; D is undetermined. CDR1 SGHNT and CDR2 YYREEE come from the germline V gene (reference sequence). Trimming pared 2 bases from V and 3 bases from J, leaving 15 bases between. The CDR3 sequence is 15 residues long. The CDR3 loop is CASSFSSSTVYEQYF. CDR3 DNA sequence: TGTGCCAGCAGCTTCTCGAGCAGCACGGTCTACGAGCAGTACTTC.

The chain carries TRBV7-9 and TRBJ1-2, with 9 bases aligning to TRBD1. CDR3 length equals 15 residues. The ends lost 5 bases at V and 2 bases at J; junction bases unmatched: 6. Germline V gene lookup returns CDR1 SEHNR and CDR2 FQNEAQ (reference sequence). The CDR3 reads CASSGSDRGNYGYTF. DNA for the CDR3: TGTGCCAGCAGCGGGTCGGACAGGGGCAACTATGGCTACACCTTC. The full variable domain, in which reference TRBV7-9 and TRBJ1-2 provide the parts outside the CDR3, is DTGVSQNPRHKITKRGQNVTFRCDPISEHNRLYWYRQTLGQGPEFLTYFQNEAQLEKSRLLSDRFSAERPKGSFSTLEIQRTEQGDSAMYLCASSGSDRGNYGYTFGSGTRLTVV.

This clone was counted between two and nine times. V and J are TRBV12-3 or TRBV12-4 and TRBJ2-7, with a possible D match to TRBD1 (6 bases). The CDR3 is 12 amino acids. Trimming removed 5 bases at V and 3 bases at J, with 8 bases between. CDR3 DNA: TGTGCCAGCAGTCCACAGGGCTACGAGCAGTACTTC. This encodes CASSPQGYEQYF.